The 18 T cell receptor beta chains in this list originate from one sample, sequenced in a study of T cell repertoires in cytomegalovirus infection. MiXCR, run by TCRdb on the reads, gives a single entry per CDR3 protein. Found here are around 570,000 distinct CDR3 sequences, approximately 40% of them singletons; the top ten hold 48%. Which antigens these TCRs recognize remains unknown. This specimen consisted of cultured PBMCs, obtained from culture after CMV antigen stimulation. The receptor set was obtained from a human donor in good health (CMV status not recorded). Some clones in this sample may be carry-over from other donors' samples.

CDR3 DNA sequence: TGCGCCAGCAGCCAAGGCGTTAGCCGCACCGGGGAGCTGTTTTTT. Its protein product is CASSQGVSRTGELFF. V is TRBV4-3 and J is TRBJ2-2; D gene ambiguous. Per germline, CDR1 LGHNA and CDR2 YSLEER. With 1 base removed from V and 4 bases from J, the gap between germline ends came to 10 bases. The CDR3 has 15 amino acids.

This chain links TRBV12-3 or TRBV12-4 with TRBJ1-1; D is possibly TRBD1 (5 bases). The CDR3 length is 13 residues. V gave up 5 bases and J gave up 6 bases, with 13 bases separating them. The DNA for the CDR3 is TGTGCCAGCAGTCCCCGGCAGGGCTCTGAAGCTTTCTTT. Translated: CASSPRQGSEAFF.

The V and J genes are TRBV28 and TRBJ2-5; unclear D gene. This CDR3 comprises 13 residues. Per germline, CDR1 MDHEN and CDR2 SYDVKM. Trimming cost V 7 bases and J 5 bases, with 14 bases left between them. As DNA, the CDR3 is TGTGCCAGCACCAGCTCAATATCGGAGACCCAGTACTTC. Translated: CASTSSISETQYF.

This clonotype was seen many times. The chain is built from TRBV7-2 and TRBJ2-1; weak D call: TRBD1 (5 bases). This CDR3 contains 13 residues. Looked up from germline, CDR1 is SGHTA and CDR2 is FQGNSA. The germline V and J ends were trimmed by 2 bases and 10 bases, with 12 bases remaining between them. The DNA of the CDR3 is TGTGCCAGCAGCTTACCGCAGGGTAGCGAGCAGTTCTTC. Its protein is CASSLPQGSEQFF.

The table lists this clonotype with a count of one. The chain has TRBV12-3 or TRBV12-4 and TRBJ1-1; D is ambiguous. This CDR3 has 15 residues. The V end was cut by 7 bases, the J end by 2 bases, with 17 bases between. CDR3 DNA: TGTGCCAGCACGCGCCTAGGTAGTCAAAACACTGAAGCTTTCTTT. This gives the protein CASTRLGSQNTEAFF.

V and J are TRBV7-9 and TRBJ1-2; 10 bases match TRBD1. The CDR3 runs 18 residues. V lost 5 bases and J lost 4; bases outside the gene matches: 16. CDR1 is SEHNR, CDR2 FQNEAQ, per germline (reference sequence). Here the CDR3 DNA reads TGTGCCAGCAGCCCTAGCCCCGGGACAGGGGATTACCGCTATGGCTACACCTTC. Its translation: CASSPSPGTGDYRYGYTF.

This clonotype has more than one count but fewer than ten. The rearrangement uses TRBV7-8 and TRBJ2-7; 8 bases line up with TRBD2. V shed 4 bases and J 3 bases; nucleotides not matched to a gene: 11. This CDR3 contains 16 residues. Germline CDR1 is SGHVS and CDR2 is FQNEAQ. Here the CDR3 reads CASSSLLYREGYEQYF. CDR3 sequence (DNA): TGTGCCAGCAGCTCTCTCCTTTACCGGGAGGGCTACGAGCAGTACTTC.

The genes are TRBV5-5 and TRBJ2-1; 7 nucleotides line up with TRBD2. Germline assignment: CDR1 SGHKS and CDR2 YYEKEE (reference sequence). The CDR3 covers 16 residues. Trimming removed 4 bases from V and 0 bases from J; junction bases left unmatched: 7. CDR3 residues: CASSPKAGPSYNEQFF. The CDR3 nucleotides are TGTGCCAGCAGCCCAAAAGCGGGGCCCTCCTACAATGAGCAGTTCTTC.

This clonotype was detected many times. This chain joins TRBV7-2 and TRBJ2-3; weak D call: TRBD1 (5 bases). CDR1 and CDR2 from the germline V gene are SGHTA and FQGNSA. V was cut by 1 base and J by 9 bases, with 11 bases left in between. The CDR3 is 13 residues long. The CDR3 coding sequence is TGTGCCAGCAGCTTAGAGGGGAAGGGGACGCAGTATTTT. As protein: CASSLEGKGTQYF.

The CDR3 protein is CASSYSQGIVTDTQYF. CDR3 bases: TGTGCCAGCAGTTACTCCCAGGGGATCGTCACAGATACGCAGTATTTT. The gene calls are TRBV6-6 and TRBJ2-3; possibly TRBD1 for D (6 bases). The V and J ends lost 0 bases and 2 bases respectively, with 12 bases between them. The CDR3 is 16 residues long. Per germline, CDR1 MNHNY and CDR2 SVGAGI (reference sequence).

This clonotype has a handful of counts. V gene TRBV20-1 combines with J gene TRBJ2-5; 9 bases match TRBD1. J lost 3 bases, V lost 3 bases, and 2 bases had no gene match. The CDR3 extends over 13 amino acids. From germline, CDR1 is DFQATT and CDR2 SNEGSKA (reference sequence). CDR3 sequence: CSASGTGKETQYF. CDR3 DNA sequence: TGCAGTGCTAGTGGGACAGGGAAAGAGACCCAGTACTTC.

The rearrangement uses TRBV7-6 and TRBJ1-6; D gene uncertain. There are 15 residues in the CDR3. Trimming took off 5 bases at V and 0 bases at J, with 8 bases between the two ends. Germline lookup yields CDR1 SGHVS and CDR2 FNYEAQ. The CDR3 reads CASSIESSYNSPLHF. CDR3 DNA: TGTGCCAGCAGCATCGAGAGCTCCTATAATTCACCCCTCCACTTT.

This clonotype was recorded at least ten times. The rearrangement joins TRBV7-2 to TRBJ2-2, with D uncertain. Trimming left V 5 bases short and J 1 base short, with 8 bases between. Germline loops: CDR1 SGHTA, CDR2 FQGNSA. This CDR3 spans 14 amino acids. CDR3: CASSTDQNTGELFF. The CDR3 DNA reads TGTGCCAGCAGCACAGATCAGAACACCGGGGAGCTGTTTTTT. Full variable domain (rest looked up from reference TRBV7-2 and TRBJ2-2): GAGVSQSPSNKVTEKGKDVELRCDPISGHTALYWYRQSLGQGLEFLIYFQGNSAPDKSGLPSDRFSAERTGGSVSTLTIQRTQQEDSAVYLCASSTDQNTGELFFGEGSRLTVL.

The rearrangement joins TRBV29-1 to TRBJ2-3; no reliable D call. Germline CDR1 reads SQVTM; CDR2 reads ANQGSEA. The V end lost 8 bases, the J end lost 0 bases, and 6 bases lay between the germline ends. The CDR3 covers 11 residues. The CDR3 region is CSMTSTDTQYF. The CDR3 region has the DNA TGCAGCATGACTAGCACAGATACGCAGTATTTT.

This clonotype was seen at least ten times. The chain recombines TRBV7-2 with TRBJ2-7; 12 bases fit TRBD2. Germline V gene sequence: CDR1 SGHTA, CDR2 FQGNSA. After removal of 5 bases from V and 2 bases from J, the junction contained 4 bases not matched to a gene. This CDR3 spans 15 amino acids. CDR3 DNA: TGTGCCAGCAGCACCGGGACTAGCGGGCCCTACGAGCAGTACTTC. It is translated as CASSTGTSGPYEQYF.

The genes are TRBV4-1 and TRBJ1-1; D might be TRBD1 (6 bases). Germline-derived CDR1 and CDR2 are MGHRA and YSYEKL. The CDR3 has 15 amino acids. With 2 bases removed from V and 1 base from J, the gap between germline ends came to 11 bases. The CDR3 nucleotides are TGCGCCAGCAGCCAACCGCGGACAGCGAACACTGAAGCTTTCTTT. Protein sequence: CASSQPRTANTEAFF.

The chain joins TRBV6-1 to TRBJ2-5, with D possibly matching TRBD2 (5 bases). Trimming cost V 5 bases and J 7 bases, with 23 bases left between them. This CDR3 is 16 amino acids long. In germline, CDR1 is MNHNS, CDR2 SASEGT. The CDR3 region has the DNA TGTGCCAGCAGTCCCCCCATCGACTCCCGCGGGTGGACCCAGTACTTC. Translation gives CASSPPIDSRGWTQYF.

A few counts support this clonotype. V and J are TRBV7-2 and TRBJ2-2; D tentatively fits TRBD1 or TRBD2 (6 bases each). CDR1 is SGHTA and CDR2 is FQGNSA in the germline V gene. The CDR3 length is 16 residues. V lost 1 base to trimming and J lost 6 bases, with 15 bases between them. The CDR3 DNA sequence: TGTGCCAGCAGCTTAGAGGGGGGCGGATTTGCCGGGGAGCTGTTTTTT. Amino acid sequence: CASSLEGGGFAGELFF.